This T cell receptor (beta chain) stems from a study of patients and donors after allogeneic stem cell transplantation (dated by TCRdb to about 2020). Preparation of the library involved RT-PCR. The sample was run on a NextSeq 550. TCRdb applied fastp at Q25 and MiXCR to the public reads, then kept only in-frame beta chains. Each entry is one CDR3 protein sequence, shown with its most common DNA and genes. The sample yields 25,000 to 35,000 distinct CDR3 sequences; approximately 6.3% were counted once. The ten largest clones capture about 35% of the sample. Concerning this clonotype: Its cognate antigen has yet to be identified. Base-call qualities are not available, and no considerably larger clone is one nucleotide away.

The CDR3 has 12 amino acids, counting the end cysteine and phenylalanine. Just CDR3 DNA is preserved here, 36 bases in frame from base 1. The germline ends are 5 bases apart after V is trimmed by 2 bases and J by 6 bases. The germline V gene (reference sequence) provides CDR1 SGHAT and CDR2 FQDESV. The source is a human donor who was either an allogeneic HSCT recipient or a stem cell or donor lymphocyte infusion donor (not recorded which). It is not recorded whose cells these are; they may come from a transplant donor. This receptor chain uses TRBV11-1 and TRBJ2-1, with the D gene call left open. Sequencing used blood, either unsorted or a sorted T cell fraction (not recorded which). The DNA reads TGTGCCAGCAGCTTATTTTCCAATGAGCAGTTCTTC. It translates to CASSLFSNEQFF.